This TCR beta chain is drawn from a study of PD-1 blockade in classical Hodgkin lymphoma. Repertoires were generated with immunoSEQ multiplex PCR, while TCRdb's copy carries only in-frame clones and drops some. The table shows about 17,000 clones, with more than 60% occurring only once. This clone was observed once. Its matching antigen is unknown. V was shortened by 4 bases and J by 4 bases, with 16 bases between the two germline ends. The V gene's germline CDR1 is MNHNY and CDR2 SVGAGI (reference sequence). This CDR3 is built from 16 residues. Brentuximab vedotin exposure varied among the patients, all of whom had relapsed after autologous stem cell transplantation. Patients showed best responses of complete response, partial response or progressive disease. Whole-study findings and limits: TCR diversity in CD4+, not CD8+, cells rose significantly by C4D1.

The sequence derives from a human donor with classical Hodgkin lymphoma. The rearrangement uses TRBV6-6 and TRBJ2-2, with D perhaps matching TRBD1 or TRBD2 (5 bases each). Sequenced here: peripheral blood mononuclear cells (PBMCs), sampled at baseline. DNA for the CDR3: TGTGCCAGCAGTTCCGGGACCCCAAGGGGCACCGGGGAGCTGTTTTTT. Translating it yields CASSSGTPRGTGELFF.